This T cell receptor beta chain originates from a study of cytomegalovirus exposure and HLA in healthy donors. Study-wide points: A list of 150 to 200 TCR beta chains associated with cytomegalovirus was given.

Turning to this clone: Antigen unknown.

Primers included in the PCR were 60 Vbeta and 13 Jbeta primers. Clones were read by immunoSEQ multiplex PCR, and TCRdb kept only the in-frame ones, dropping some. Of over 30,000 clones listed, less than 75% are singletons. V lost 3 bases and J 7 bases, leaving 10 bases between the germline ends. The CDR3 contains 13 residues. The chain links TRBV5-3 to TRBJ2-2; perhaps TRBD2 as D (5 bases). TRBV5-3 is sorted into the ORF group, with uncertain function. The source is a man in his forties in good health and CMV-seropositive. The sequenced material came from PBMCs. In DNA, the CDR3 is TGTGCCAGAAGCTACGACCGGGGCGGGGAGCTGTTTTTT. Translation: CARSYDRGGELFF.